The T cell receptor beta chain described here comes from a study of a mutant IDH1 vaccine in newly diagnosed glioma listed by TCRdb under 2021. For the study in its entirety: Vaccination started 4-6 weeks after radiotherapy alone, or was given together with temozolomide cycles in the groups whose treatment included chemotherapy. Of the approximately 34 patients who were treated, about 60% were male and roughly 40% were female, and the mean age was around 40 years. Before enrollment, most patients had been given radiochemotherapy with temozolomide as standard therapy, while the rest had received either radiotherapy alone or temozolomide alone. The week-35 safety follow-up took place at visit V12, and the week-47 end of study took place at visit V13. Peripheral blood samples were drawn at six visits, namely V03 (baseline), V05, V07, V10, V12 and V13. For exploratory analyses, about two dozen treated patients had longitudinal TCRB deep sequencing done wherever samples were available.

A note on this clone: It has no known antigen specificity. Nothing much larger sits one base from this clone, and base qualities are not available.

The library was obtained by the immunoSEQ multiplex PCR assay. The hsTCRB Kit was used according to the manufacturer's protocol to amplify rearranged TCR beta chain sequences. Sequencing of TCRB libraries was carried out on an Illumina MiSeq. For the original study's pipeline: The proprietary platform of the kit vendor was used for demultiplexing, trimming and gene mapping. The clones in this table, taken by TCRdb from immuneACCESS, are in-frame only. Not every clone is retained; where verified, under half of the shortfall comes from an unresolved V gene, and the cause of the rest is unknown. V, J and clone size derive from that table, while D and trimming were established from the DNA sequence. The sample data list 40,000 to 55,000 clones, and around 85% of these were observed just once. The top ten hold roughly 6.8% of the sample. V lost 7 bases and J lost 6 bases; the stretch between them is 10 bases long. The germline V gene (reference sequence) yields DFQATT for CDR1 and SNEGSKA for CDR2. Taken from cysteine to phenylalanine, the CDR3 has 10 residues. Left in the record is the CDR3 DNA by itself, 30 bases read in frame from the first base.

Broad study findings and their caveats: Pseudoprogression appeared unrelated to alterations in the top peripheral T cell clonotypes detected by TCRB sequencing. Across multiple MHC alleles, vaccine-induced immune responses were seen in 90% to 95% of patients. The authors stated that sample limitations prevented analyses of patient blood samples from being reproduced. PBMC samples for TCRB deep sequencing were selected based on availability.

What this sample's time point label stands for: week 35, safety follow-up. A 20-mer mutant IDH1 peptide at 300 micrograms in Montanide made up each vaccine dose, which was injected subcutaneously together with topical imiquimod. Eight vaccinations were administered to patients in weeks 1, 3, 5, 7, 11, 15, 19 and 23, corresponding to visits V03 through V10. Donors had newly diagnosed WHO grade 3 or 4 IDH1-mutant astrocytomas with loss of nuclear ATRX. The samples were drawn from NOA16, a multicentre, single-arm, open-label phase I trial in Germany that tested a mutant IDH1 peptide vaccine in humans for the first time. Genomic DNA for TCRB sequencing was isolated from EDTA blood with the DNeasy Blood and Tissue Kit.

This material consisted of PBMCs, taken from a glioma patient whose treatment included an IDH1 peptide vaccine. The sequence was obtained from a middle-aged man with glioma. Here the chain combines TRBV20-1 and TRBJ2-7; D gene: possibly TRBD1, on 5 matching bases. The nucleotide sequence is TGCAGTGTTTCAGGGCCCGAGCAGTACTTC. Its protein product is CSVSGPEQYF.